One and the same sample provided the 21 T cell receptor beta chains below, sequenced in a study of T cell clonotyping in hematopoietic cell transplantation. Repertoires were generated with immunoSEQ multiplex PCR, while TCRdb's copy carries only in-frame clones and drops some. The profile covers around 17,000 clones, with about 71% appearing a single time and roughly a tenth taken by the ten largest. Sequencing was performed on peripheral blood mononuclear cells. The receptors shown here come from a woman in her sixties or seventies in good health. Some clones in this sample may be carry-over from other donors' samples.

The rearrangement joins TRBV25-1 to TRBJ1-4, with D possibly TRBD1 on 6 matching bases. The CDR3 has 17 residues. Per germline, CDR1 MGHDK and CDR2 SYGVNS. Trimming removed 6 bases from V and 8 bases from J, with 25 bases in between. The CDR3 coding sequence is TGTGCCAGCAGACCCCCGGGACATGGGGAAAAGAGGGAAAAACTGTTTTTT. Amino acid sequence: CASRPPGHGEKREKLFF. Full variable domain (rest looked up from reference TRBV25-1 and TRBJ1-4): EADIYQTPRYLVIGTGKKITLECSQTMGHDKMYWYQQDPGMELHLIHYSYGVNSTEKGDLSSESTVSRIRTEHFPLTLESARPSHTSQYLCASRPPGHGEKREKLFFGSGTQLSVL.

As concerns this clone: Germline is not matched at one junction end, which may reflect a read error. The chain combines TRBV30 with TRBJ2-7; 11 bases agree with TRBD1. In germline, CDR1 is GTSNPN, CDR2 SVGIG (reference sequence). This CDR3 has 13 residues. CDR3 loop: CAWRDRTGGAWDF. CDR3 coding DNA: TGTGCCTGGAGGGATAGGACAGGGGGCGCCTGGGACTTC.

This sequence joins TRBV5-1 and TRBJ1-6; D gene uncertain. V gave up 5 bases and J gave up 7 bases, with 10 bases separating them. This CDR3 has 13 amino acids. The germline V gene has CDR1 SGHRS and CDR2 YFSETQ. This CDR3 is CASRFQENSPLHF. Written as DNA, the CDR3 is TGCGCCAGCAGATTCCAGGAAAATTCACCCCTCCACTTT. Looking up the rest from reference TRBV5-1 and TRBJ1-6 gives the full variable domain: KAGVTQTPRYLIKTRGQQVTLSCSPISGHRSVSWYQQTPGQGLQFLFEYFSETQRNKGNFPGRFSGRQFSNSRSEMNVSTLELGDSALYLCASRFQENSPLHFGNGTRLTVT.

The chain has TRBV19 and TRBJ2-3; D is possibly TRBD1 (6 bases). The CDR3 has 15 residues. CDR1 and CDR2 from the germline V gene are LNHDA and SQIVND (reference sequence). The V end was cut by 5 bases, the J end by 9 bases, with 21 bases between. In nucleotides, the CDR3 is TGTGCCAGTAGTCTGATCAGGGGCCCCACGACCACGCAGTATTTT. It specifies CASSLIRGPTTTQYF.

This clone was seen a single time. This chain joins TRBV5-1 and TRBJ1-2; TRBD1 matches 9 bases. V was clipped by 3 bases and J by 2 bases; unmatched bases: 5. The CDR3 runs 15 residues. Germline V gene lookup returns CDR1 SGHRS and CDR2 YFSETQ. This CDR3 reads CASSSTGGSNYGYTF. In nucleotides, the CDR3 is TGCGCCAGCAGCTCTACAGGGGGCTCGAACTATGGCTACACCTTC.

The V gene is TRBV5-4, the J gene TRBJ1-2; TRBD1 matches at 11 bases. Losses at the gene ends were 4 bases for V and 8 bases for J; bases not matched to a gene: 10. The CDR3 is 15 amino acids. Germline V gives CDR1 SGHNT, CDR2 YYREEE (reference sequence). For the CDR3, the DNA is TGTGCCAGCAGCCCGCGGACAGGGGGCAGAGTGGGCTACACCTTC. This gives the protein CASSPRTGGRVGYTF.

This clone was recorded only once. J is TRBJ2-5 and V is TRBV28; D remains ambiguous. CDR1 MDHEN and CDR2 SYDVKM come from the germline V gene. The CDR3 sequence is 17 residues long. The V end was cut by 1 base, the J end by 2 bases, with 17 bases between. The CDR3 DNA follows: TGTGCCAGCAGTTTATCGTACTCCCCCCTAGGGCAAGAGACCCAGTACTTC. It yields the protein CASSLSYSPLGQETQYF. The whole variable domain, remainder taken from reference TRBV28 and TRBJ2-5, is DVKVTQSSRYLVKRTGEKVFLECVQDMDHENMFWYRQDPGLGLRLIYFSYDVKMKEKGDIPEGYSVSREKKERFSLILESASTNQTSMYLCASSLSYSPLGQETQYFGPGTRLLVL.

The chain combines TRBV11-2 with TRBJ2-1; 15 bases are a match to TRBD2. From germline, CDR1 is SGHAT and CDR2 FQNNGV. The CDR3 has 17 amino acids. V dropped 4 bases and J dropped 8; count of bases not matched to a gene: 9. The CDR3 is CASSSYTGLAGGHEQFF. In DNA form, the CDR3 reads TGTGCCAGCAGCTCTTATACAGGACTAGCGGGGGGGCATGAGCAGTTCTTC.

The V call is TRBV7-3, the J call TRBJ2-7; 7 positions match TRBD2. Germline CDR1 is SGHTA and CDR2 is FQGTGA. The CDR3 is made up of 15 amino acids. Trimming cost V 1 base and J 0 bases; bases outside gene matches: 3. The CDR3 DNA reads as TGTGCCAGCAGCTTAAAGGCTAGCGGCTCCTACGAGCAGTACTTC. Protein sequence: CASSLKASGSYEQYF.

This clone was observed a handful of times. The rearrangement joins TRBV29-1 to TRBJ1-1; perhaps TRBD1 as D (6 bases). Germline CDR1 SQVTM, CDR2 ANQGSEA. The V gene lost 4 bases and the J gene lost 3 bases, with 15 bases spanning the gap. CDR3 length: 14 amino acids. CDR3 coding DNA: TGCAGCGTTGGCTCAGGGGTCGAGGACACTGAAGCTTTCTTT. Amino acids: CSVGSGVEDTEAFF.

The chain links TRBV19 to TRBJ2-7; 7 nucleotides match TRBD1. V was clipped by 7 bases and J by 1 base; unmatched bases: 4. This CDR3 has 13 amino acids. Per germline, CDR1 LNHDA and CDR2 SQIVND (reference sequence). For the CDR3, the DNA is TGTGCCAGTACTGCAGGGGGATCCTACGAGCAGTACTTC. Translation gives CASTAGGSYEQYF.

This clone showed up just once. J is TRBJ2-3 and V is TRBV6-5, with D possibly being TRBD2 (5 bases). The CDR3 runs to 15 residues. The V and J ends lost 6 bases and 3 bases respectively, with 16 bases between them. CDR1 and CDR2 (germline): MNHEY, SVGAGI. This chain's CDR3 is CASRLDSAKTDTQYF. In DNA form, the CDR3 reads TGTGCCAGCAGACTGGACTCGGCCAAGACAGATACGCAGTATTTT.

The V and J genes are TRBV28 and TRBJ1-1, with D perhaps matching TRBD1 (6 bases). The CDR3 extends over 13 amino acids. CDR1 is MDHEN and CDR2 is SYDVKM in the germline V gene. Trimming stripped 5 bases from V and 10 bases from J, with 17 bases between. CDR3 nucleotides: TGTGCCAGCAGTCCCCTGGACAGTACGTTAGCTTTCTTT. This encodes CASSPLDSTLAFF.

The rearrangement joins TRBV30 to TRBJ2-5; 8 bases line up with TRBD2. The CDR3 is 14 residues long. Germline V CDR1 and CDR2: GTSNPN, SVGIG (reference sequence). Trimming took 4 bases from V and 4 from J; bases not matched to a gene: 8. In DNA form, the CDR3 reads TGTGCCTGGACGGCTGGCGGGAGGCGAGAGACCCAGTACTTC. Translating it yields CAWTAGGRRETQYF.

The CDR3 coding sequence is TGTGCCAGTACCATGGACCTTAACTATGGCTACACCTTC. This translates into CASTMDLNYGYTF. The chain carries TRBV19 and TRBJ1-2, with unresolved D. V shed 7 bases and J shed 1 base, with 10 bases lying between them. The germline V gene encodes CDR1 LNHDA and CDR2 SQIVND (reference sequence). The CDR3 spans 13 residues.

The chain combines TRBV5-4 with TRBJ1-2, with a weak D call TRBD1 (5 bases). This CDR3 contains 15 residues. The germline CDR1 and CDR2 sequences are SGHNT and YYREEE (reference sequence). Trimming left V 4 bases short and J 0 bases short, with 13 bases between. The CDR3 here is CASSPVGEANYGYTF. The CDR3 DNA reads TGTGCCAGCAGCCCGGTAGGGGAAGCTAACTATGGCTACACCTTC.

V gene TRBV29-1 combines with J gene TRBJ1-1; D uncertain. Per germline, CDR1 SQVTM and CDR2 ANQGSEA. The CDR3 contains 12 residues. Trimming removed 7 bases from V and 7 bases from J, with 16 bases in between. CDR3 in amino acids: CSGLAVSSEAFF. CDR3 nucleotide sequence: TGCAGCGGATTAGCAGTTAGCAGTGAAGCTTTCTTT.

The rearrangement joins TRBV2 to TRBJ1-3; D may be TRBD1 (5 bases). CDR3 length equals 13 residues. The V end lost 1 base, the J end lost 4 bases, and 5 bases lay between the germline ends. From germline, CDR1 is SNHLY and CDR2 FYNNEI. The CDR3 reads CASSEGGGNTIYF. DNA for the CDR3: TGTGCCAGCAGTGAAGGGGGGGGAAACACCATATATTTT.

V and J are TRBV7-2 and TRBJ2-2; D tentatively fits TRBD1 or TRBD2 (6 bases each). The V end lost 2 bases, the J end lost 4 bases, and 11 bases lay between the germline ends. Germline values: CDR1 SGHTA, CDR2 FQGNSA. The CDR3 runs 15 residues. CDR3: CASSLIRGGTGELFF. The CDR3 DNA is TGTGCCAGCAGCTTAATCAGGGGAGGCACCGGGGAGCTGTTTTTT.

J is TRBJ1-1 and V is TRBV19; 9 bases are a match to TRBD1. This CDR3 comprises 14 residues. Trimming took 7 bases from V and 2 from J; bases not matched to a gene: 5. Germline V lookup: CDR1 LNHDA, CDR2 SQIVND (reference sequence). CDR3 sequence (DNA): TGTGCCAGTATTTGGACAGGGGTTAACACTGAAGCTTTCTTT. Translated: CASIWTGVNTEAFF.

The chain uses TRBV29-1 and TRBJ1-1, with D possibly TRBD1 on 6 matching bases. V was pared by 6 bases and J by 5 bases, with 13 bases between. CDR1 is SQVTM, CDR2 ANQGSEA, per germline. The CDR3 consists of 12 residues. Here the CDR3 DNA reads TGCAGCGTCACGAGGGGGTATACTGAAGCTTTCTTT. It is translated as CSVTRGYTEAFF.